Below, one T cell receptor (beta chain) is given with its context. Antigen: not known. A deep-level run was used for the assay. Evenly divided among several immunoSEQ plates was the genomic DNA of each subset. This table comes from immunoSEQ multiplex PCR, and its TCRdb copy is limited to in-frame clones, with some not included. The table lists under 650,000 clones, roughly 95% of them singletons. This specimen belongs to a study of shared clonotypes between healthy human individuals. The study's findings and limits: Naive CD4 clonotype sharing across several donors was about 5%.

Germline CDR1 is KGHSH and CDR2 is LQKENI. The CDR3 is made up of 18 amino acids. J was trimmed by 3 bases and V by 6 bases; bases with no gene match: 16. Source material: naive CD4+ T cells sorted from blood. Subset in this sample: CD45RA+ positively selected. This chain uses TRBV18 with TRBJ2-3; 9 bases agree with TRBD2. The TCR was taken from a woman aged 25 to 45 in good health. CDR3 in DNA: TGTGCCAGCTCCGGGCGAGCTAGCGGGGTCGATGGGACAGATACGCAGTATTTT. It yields the protein CASSGRASGVDGTDTQYF.